A selection of T cell receptor beta chains follows, all from one sample in a study of cytomegalovirus exposure and HLA in healthy donors. Only in-frame clones appear in the TCRdb table, and some are missing; sequencing was by immunoSEQ multiplex PCR. Of some 150,000 clones listed, about 80% are singletons. The sequenced material came from PBMCs. Receptor source: a woman between 50 and 59 years old in good health and CMV-seropositive. The CDR3 runs from the conserved cysteine through the conserved F or W. The D gene is left open where the match is weak. Size values are once, few and many counts, or a class for expanded clones, and some rows have none.

J,size,V,D,CDR3,DNA
TRBJ1-2,NA,TRBV2,NA,CASNPEAYGYTF,TGTGCCAGCAACCCCGAGGCTTATGGCTACACCTTC
TRBJ2-1,once,TRBV27,TRBD1,CASSSQGVEQFF,TGTGCCAGCAGTTCCCAGGGGGTTGAGCAGTTCTTC
TRBJ1-5,NA,TRBV27,NA,CASSPDSSVYSNQPQHF,TGTGCCAGCAGCCCTGACAGTTCTGTTTATAGCAATCAGCCCCAGCATTTT
TRBJ2-7,NA,TRBV28,TRBD1,CASSLGQGRGRDGEQYF,TGTGCCAGCAGCCTGGGACAGGGTAGGGGCAGAGACGGCGAGCAGTACTTC
TRBJ1-5,once,TRBV19,NA,CASSIFGGGNQPQHF,TGTGCCAGTAGTATTTTTGGAGGAGGCAATCAGCCCCAGCATTTT
TRBJ1-1,NA,TRBV19,NA,CASSADRNTEAFF,TGTGCCAGTAGTGCTGACAGAAACACTGAAGCTTTCTTT
TRBJ2-2,few,TRBV6-5,TRBD1,CASSQGQGSTGELFF,TGTGCCAGCAGCCAGGGACAGGGGAGCACCGGGGAGCTGTTTTTT
TRBJ1-2,NA,TRBV18,TRBD1,CASSVGTGTTNGYTF,TGTGCCAGCTCCGTTGGGACAGGGACTACTAATGGCTACACCTTC
TRBJ2-6,NA,TRBV30,NA,CAWSVYIGRPGTNVLTF,TGTGCCTGGAGTGTATATATTGGGAGACCTGGGACCAACGTCCTGACTTTC
TRBJ2-1,NA,TRBV6-6,TRBD1,CASSSPDRGNNEQFF,TGTGCCAGCAGCTCCCCGGACAGGGGGAACAATGAGCAGTTCTTC
TRBJ2-7,NA,TRBV4-1,TRBD1,CASSQWTGGYEQYF,TGCGCCAGCAGCCAATGGACAGGGGGCTACGAGCAGTACTTC
TRBJ1-1,NA,TRBV5-1,NA,CASSRTGSGEAFF,TGCGCCAGCAGCCGAACCGGGTCGGGTGAAGCTTTCTTT
TRBJ1-1,NA,TRBV5-1,TRBD1,CASSLIGTGGRKNTEAFF,TGCGCCAGCAGCTTGATTGGAACAGGGGGCCGGAAGAACACTGAAGCTTTCTTT
TRBJ2-1,NA,TRBV11-2,TRBD2,CASSFFSGGVYNEQFF,TGTGCCAGCAGCTTCTTTAGCGGGGGGGTCTACAATGAGCAGTTCTTC
TRBJ1-6,NA,TRBV4-1,TRBD1,CASNRRDSNSPLHF,TGCGCCAGCAACCGACGGGACAGCAATTCACCCCTCCACTTT
TRBJ1-2,once,TRBV19,NA,CAIPGYGYTF,TGTGCCATTCCGGGGTATGGCTACACCTTC
TRBJ2-1,NA,TRBV9,TRBD2,CASTDSGGPLREQFF,TGTGCCAGCACCGATAGCGGGGGCCCCCTCCGTGAGCAGTTCTTC
TRBJ2-3,NA,TRBV28,TRBD1,CASSFETGSGTDTQYF,TGTGCCAGCAGTTTTGAGACAGGGAGTGGTACAGATACGCAGTATTTT
TRBJ1-4,NA,TRBV7-9,TRBD1,CASSVTNRGRNEKLFF,TGTGCCAGCAGCGTAACCAACAGGGGCCGTAATGAAAAACTGTTTTTT
TRBJ1-2,NA,TRBV5-4,NA,CASSLVPVNYGYTF,TGTGCCAGCAGCTTGGTCCCAGTCAACTATGGCTACACCTTC
TRBJ2-3,NA,TRBV5-1,NA,CATKAGYTDTQYF,TGCGCCACCAAGGCGGGGTACACAGATACGCAGTATTTT
TRBJ1-1,NA,TRBV18,NA,CASSDGRTEAFF,TGTGCCAGCTCAGATGGTAGAACTGAAGCTTTCTTT
TRBJ1-2,NA,TRBV6-1,TRBD1,CASSETGSYGYTF,TGTGCCAGCAGTGAGACAGGGAGCTATGGCTACACCTTC
TRBJ1-1,NA,TRBV11-2,TRBD1,CASSSRDSMNTEAFF,TGTGCCAGCAGCTCTAGGGACAGCATGAACACTGAAGCTTTCTTT
TRBJ2-7,once,TRBV29-1,NA,CSVEERAEQYF,TGCAGCGTTGAAGAGAGAGCTGAGCAGTACTTC
TRBJ2-7,once,TRBV27,NA,CASSLGQGNEQYF,TGTGCCAGCAGTTTGGGGCAGGGGAACGAGCAGTACTTC
TRBJ1-1,few,TRBV2,TRBD1,CASSAPLGTGSTEAFF,TGCGCCAGCAGTGCCCCTCTCGGGACAGGGTCTACTGAAGCTTTCTTT
TRBJ2-1,NA,TRBV7-2,TRBD2,CASSPRGVGEQFF,TGTGCCAGCAGCCCCCGGGGGGTCGGTGAGCAGTTCTTC
TRBJ2-1,NA,TRBV4-2,NA,CASSQVPSDNEQFF,TGTGCCAGCAGCCAAGTCCCTAGCGACAATGAGCAGTTCTTC
TRBJ1-1,NA,TRBV9,TRBD1,CASSPADRRNTEAFF,TGTGCCAGCAGCCCCGCGGACAGGAGAAACACTGAAGCTTTCTTT
TRBJ2-3,NA,TRBV5-1,NA,CASSFMGSGTDTQYF,TGCGCCAGCAGCTTTATGGGTAGCGGCACAGATACGCAGTATTTT
TRBJ2-1,NA,TRBV10-3,TRBD2,CAISGPTSGGTSYNEQFF,TGTGCCATCAGTGGACCGACTAGCGGGGGGACGTCCTACAATGAGCAGTTCTTC
TRBJ1-6,NA,TRBV19,NA,CASSIPDSPLHF,TGTGCCAGTAGTATACCCGACAGTCCCCTCCACTTT
TRBJ1-4,NA,TRBV25-1,TRBD1,CASSAQGVGEKLFF,TGTGCCAGCAGTGCCCAGGGGGTTGGTGAAAAACTGTTTTTT
TRBJ2-7,NA,TRBV5-1,NA,CASGPGDSYEQYF,TGCGCCAGCGGTCCGGGGGACTCCTACGAGCAGTACTTC
TRBJ1-5,NA,TRBV19,TRBD1,CASSIGRDRGTNQPQHF,TGTGCCAGTAGTATAGGGCGGGACAGGGGGACGAATCAGCCCCAGCATTTT
TRBJ2-7,NA,TRBV5-6,NA,CASGSNYGQYF,TGTGCCAGCGGCTCGAACTACGGGCAGTACTTC
TRBJ2-4,NA,TRBV4-3,NA,CASSQDQGGRDIQYF,TGCGCCAGCAGCCAAGATCAGGGGGGCAGGGACATTCAGTACTTC
TRBJ1-1,NA,TRBV19,TRBD1,CASSIRDSFLF,TGTGCCAGTAGTATCCGGGACAGTTTCTTGTTT
TRBJ1-5,NA,TRBV6-5,NA,CASSYSTGKPQHF,TGTGCCAGCAGTTACTCAACGGGTAAGCCCCAGCATTTT
TRBJ1-2,NA,TRBV6-5,NA,CASSYSDTNYGYTF,TGTGCCAGCAGTTACTCGGACACTAACTATGGCTACACCTTC
TRBJ1-1,NA,TRBV27,TRBD1,CASSHGTGYEAFF,TGTGCCAGCAGCCACGGGACAGGCTATGAAGCTTTCTTT
TRBJ2-3,once,TRBV7-9,TRBD2,CASSPQAAGFTDTQYF,TGTGCCAGCAGCCCCCAGGCAGCGGGGTTCACAGATACGCAGTATTTT